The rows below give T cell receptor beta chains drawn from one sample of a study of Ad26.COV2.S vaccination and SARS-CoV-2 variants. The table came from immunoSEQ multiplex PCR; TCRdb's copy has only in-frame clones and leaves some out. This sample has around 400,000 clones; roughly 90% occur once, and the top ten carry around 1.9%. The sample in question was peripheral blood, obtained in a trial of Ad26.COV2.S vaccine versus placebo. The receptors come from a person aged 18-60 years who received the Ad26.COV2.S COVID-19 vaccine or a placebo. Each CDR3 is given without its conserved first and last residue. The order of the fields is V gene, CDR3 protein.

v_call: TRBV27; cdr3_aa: ASSLRASGTVSYEQY
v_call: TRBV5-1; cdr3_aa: ASSFTSELYNEQF
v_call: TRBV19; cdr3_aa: ASSTRGTDTQY
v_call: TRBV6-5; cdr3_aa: ASNRLAGVDNEQF
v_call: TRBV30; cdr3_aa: AWSSGQGDQPQH
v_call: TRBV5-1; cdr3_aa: ASSSGTHLNEQF
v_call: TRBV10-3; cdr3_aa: AIRRGVQHEQY
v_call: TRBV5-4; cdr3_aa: ASSLGLRAGGWRTEAF
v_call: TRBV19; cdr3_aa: ASSRQIHRGYT
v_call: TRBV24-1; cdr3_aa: ATSYRGTDTQY
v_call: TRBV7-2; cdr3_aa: ASSLVEGARIGYT
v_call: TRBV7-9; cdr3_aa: ASSLSLAGNEQF
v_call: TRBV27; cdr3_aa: ASSLRASGSSPY
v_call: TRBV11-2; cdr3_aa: ASSQYMGVGNQPQH
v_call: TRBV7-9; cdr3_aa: ASSLQGWTGELF
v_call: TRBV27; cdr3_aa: ASSPATGSSNQPQH
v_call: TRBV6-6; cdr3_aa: ASSRAVRGTKNIQY
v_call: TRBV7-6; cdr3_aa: ASSPRVGTAGEKLF
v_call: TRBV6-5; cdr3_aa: ASSSATAYEQY
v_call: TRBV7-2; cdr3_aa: ASSIFPGRRNTEAF
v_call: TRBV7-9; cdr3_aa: ASSLGSVNTEAF
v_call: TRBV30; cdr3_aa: AWSLGLIAKNIQY
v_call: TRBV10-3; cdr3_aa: AIRGVLNTEAF
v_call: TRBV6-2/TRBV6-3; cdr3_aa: ASSWKDFLF
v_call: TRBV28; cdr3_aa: ASSFGGTNYEQY
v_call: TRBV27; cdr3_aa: ASSRGEFVTEAF
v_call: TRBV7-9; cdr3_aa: ASSLTKAAYGYT
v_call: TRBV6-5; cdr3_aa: ASSNAGLTQPQH
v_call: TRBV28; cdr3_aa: ASQRGLEETQY
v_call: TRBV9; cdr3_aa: ASSAWDSWDSPLH
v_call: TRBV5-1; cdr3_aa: ASSIEGAGNTEAF
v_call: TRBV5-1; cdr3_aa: ASSFGGGLGGAEQY
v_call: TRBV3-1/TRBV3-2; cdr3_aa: ASSQGGSYT
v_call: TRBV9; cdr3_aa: ASSVGTGMGNTEAF
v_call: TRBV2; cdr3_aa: ASNLGTAWHEQF
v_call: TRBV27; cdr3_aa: ASSLASGPLEQY
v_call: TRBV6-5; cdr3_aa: ASSYPQSGANVLT
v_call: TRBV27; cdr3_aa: ASSEVGGSSYEQY
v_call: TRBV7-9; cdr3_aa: ASSPGEGKVYGYT
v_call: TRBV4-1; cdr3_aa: ASSQIAGEQY
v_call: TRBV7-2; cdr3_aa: ASSSFGTSGRKYEQY
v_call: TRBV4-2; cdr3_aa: ASSQTLAGELF
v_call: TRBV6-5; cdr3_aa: ASSTDRGSQPQH
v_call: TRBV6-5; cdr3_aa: ASSYGSAYYNEQF
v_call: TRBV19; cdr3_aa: ATSVGLLSNQPQH
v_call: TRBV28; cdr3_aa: ASSLEGRGWY
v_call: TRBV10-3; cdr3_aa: AISEGRTGVDNQH
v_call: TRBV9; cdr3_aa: ASSVASASGGNEQF
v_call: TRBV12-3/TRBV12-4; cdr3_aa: ASSLQTQETQY
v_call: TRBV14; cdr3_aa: ASSQDWETQY
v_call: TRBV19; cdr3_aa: ASSMPRGTSGRASGNEQF
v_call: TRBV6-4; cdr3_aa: ASVATSGRLRETQY